The rows below give T cell receptor beta chains drawn from one sample of a study of beta chain features in type 1 diabetes. Data came from immunoSEQ multiplex PCR; TCRdb stores just in-frame clones and leaves some out. The profile shows 350,000 or so clones, roughly 21% of them singletons. The sequencing sample was made of naive CD4+ T cells from blood. The receptors come from a woman between 18 and 30 years old in good health. The conserved cysteine and the conserved F or W are not part of the CDR3 here.

v_call	j_call	cdr3_aa
TRBV21-1	TRBJ2-2	ASSKGIIAGKLNTGELF
TRBV18	TRBJ2-3	ASSPSSTDTQY
TRBV5-1	TRBJ2-3	ASSWQGRATDTQY
TRBV5-4	TRBJ2-5	ASSLDSGLETQY
TRBV7-2	TRBJ1-1	ASSPSSGNTEAF
TRBV4-3	TRBJ1-4	ASSEQNNEKLF
TRBV6-6	TRBJ1-3	ASSFNRAGNTIY
TRBV30	TRBJ2-7	AWSKDTPYEQY
TRBV7-9	TRBJ1-3	ASSSDSSGNTIY
TRBV4-2	TRBJ2-7	ASSPTVGSGRGSYEQY
TRBV21-1	TRBJ2-4	ASSKAGLAGGRRENIQY
TRBV5-6	TRBJ1-6	ASSPPGSYNSPLH
TRBV30	TRBJ1-1	AWSVGTAAAF
TRBV5-4	TRBJ2-5	ASSFHQETQY
TRBV18	TRBJ1-1	ASSPGGEGTEAF
TRBV7-9	TRBJ2-5	ASSPLGAGELTQY
TRBV30	TRBJ2-1	AWSWGGGVSEQF
TRBV6-5	TRBJ2-1	ASSDSRSEQF
TRBV5-4	TRBJ2-4	ASRGPGGENIQY
TRBV11-1	TRBJ1-1	ASSSQGNTEAF
TRBV7-9	TRBJ2-5	ASSRNLGLGQETQY
TRBV4-1	TRBJ2-7	ASRPRTGGTEQY
TRBV29-1	TRBJ2-1	SVVDRGSYNEQF
TRBV7-8	TRBJ2-2	ASSLRTGRNTGELF
TRBV11-2	TRBJ1-6	ASSPRGQGVHSPLH
TRBV5-6	TRBJ2-5	ASSLSGVGETQY
TRBV7-3	TRBJ2-5	ASSSEPRETQY
TRBV9	TRBJ2-3	ASSSGTSRFTDTQY
TRBV30	TRBJ2-1	AWRNRGDTSHNEQF
TRBV18	TRBJ2-3	ASSPPSGSADTQY
TRBV5-1	TRBJ2-2	ASSFRASGRGNTGELF
TRBV7-2	TRBJ1-1	ASSSGMNTEAF
TRBV25-1	TRBJ1-4	ASGAYSGTGNEKLF
TRBV30	TRBJ1-3	AWSPGIGNTIY
TRBV9	TRBJ1-4	ASSGGTGTSTNEKLF
TRBV5-1	TRBJ2-5	ASREETRPEKTQY
TRBV6-6	TRBJ1-2	ASSLRQGIKGYT
TRBV4-1	TRBJ2-1	ASSQRTGGLVVNEQF
TRBV4-3	TRBJ1-5	ASSQDRGQPQH
TRBV2	TRBJ2-1	ASSARGSYNEQF
TRBV5-1	TRBJ2-6	ASSPGHPDPGANVLT
TRBV4-1	TRBJ1-1	ASSRGGGNTEAF
TRBV2	TRBJ2-1	ANSQGSSYNEQF
TRBV7-9	TRBJ2-3	ASSIPGLAGVWSTDTQY
TRBV29-1	TRBJ1-5	SVGQGGQPQH
TRBV9	TRBJ2-2	ASSLAAGELF
TRBV19	TRBJ2-1	ASRPGHAGNHEQF
TRBV30	TRBJ2-5	AWTPGVARVETQY
TRBV5-1	TRBJ2-2	ASSLRTGATGELF
TRBV4-1	TRBJ2-1	ASSQLPSSYNEQF
TRBV2	TRBJ1-1	ASRGLGRVEAF
TRBV13	TRBJ2-2	ASSFPVSGSKTGELF
TRBV29-1	TRBJ2-1	SVDELAGVFPHNEQF
TRBV29-1	TRBJ1-5	SVDRTGYGGQPQH
TRBV28	TRBJ1-1	ASSLILRGTEAF
TRBV7-2	TRBJ1-6	ASSKWTGKAYNSPLH
TRBV19	TRBJ2-7	ASMEGPGSYEQY
TRBV29-1	TRBJ2-3	SVAEGTDTQY
TRBV28	TRBJ1-1	ASSVTLNTEAF